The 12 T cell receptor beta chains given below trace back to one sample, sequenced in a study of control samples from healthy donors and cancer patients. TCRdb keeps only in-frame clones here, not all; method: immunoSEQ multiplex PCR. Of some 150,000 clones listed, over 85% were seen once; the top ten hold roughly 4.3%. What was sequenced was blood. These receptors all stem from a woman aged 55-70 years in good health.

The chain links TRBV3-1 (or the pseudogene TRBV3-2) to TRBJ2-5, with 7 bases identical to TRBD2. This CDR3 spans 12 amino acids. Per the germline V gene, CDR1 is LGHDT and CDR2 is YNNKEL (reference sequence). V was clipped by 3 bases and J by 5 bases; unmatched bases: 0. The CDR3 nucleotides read TGTGCCAGCAGCCATAGCGGGGAGACCCAGTACTTC. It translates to CASSHSGETQYF.

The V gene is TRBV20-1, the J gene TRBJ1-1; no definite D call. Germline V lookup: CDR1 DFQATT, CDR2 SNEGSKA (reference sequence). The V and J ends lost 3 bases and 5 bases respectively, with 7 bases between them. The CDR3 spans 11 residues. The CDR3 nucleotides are TGCAGTGCTAGGGAGCTAACTGAAGCTTTCTTT. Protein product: CSARELTEAFF.

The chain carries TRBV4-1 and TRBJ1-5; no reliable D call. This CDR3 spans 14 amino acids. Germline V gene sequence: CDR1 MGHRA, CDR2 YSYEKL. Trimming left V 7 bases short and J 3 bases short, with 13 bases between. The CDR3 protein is CASKRAPDNQPQHF. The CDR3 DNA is TGCGCCAGCAAGAGGGCCCCTGACAATCAGCCCCAGCATTTT.

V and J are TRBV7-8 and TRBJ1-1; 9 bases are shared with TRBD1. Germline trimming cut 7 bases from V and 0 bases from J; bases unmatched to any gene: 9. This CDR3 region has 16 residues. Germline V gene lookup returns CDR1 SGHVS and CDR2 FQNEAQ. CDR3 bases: TGTGCCAGCACCCAGACAGGGGGGCTCATGAACACTGAAGCTTTCTTT. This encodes CASTQTGGLMNTEAFF.

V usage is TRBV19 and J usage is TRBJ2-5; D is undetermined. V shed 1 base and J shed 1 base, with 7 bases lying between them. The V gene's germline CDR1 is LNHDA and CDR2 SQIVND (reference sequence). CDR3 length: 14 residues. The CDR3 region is CASSIAGGQETQYF. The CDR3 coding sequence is TGTGCCAGTAGTATAGCGGGTGGCCAAGAGACCCAGTACTTC.

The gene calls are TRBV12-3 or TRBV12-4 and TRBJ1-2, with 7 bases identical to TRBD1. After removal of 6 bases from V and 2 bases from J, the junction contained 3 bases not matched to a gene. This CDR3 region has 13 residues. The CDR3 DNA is TGTGCCAGCAGCAAGGGACAGAACTATGGCTACACCTTC. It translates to CASSKGQNYGYTF.

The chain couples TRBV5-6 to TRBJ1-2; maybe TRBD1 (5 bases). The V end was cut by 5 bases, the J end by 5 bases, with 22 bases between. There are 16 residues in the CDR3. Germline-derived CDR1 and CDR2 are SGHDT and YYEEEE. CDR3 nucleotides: TGTGCCAGCAGATACGGGACCAATCCTCGTATTTATGGCTACACCTTC. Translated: CASRYGTNPRIYGYTF.

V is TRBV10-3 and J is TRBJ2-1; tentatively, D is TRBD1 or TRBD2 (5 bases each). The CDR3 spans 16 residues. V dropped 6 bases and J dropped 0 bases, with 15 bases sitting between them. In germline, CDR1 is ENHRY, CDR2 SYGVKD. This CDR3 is CAISEGQGDSYNEQFF. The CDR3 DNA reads TGTGCCATCAGCGAGGGCCAGGGCGACTCCTACAATGAGCAGTTCTTC.

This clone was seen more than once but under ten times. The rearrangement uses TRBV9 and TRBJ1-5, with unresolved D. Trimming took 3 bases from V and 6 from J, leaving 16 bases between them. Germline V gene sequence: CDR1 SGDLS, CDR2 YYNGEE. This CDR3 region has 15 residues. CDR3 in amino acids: CASSAGTWHGQPQHF. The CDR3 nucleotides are TGTGCCAGCAGCGCAGGAACCTGGCACGGTCAGCCCCAGCATTTT.

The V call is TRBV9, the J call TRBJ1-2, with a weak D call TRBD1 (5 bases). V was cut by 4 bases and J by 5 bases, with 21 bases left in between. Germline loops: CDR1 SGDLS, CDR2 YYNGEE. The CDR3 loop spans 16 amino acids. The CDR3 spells CASSLGTGKKDYGYTF. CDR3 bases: TGTGCCAGCAGCCTCGGGACGGGGAAGAAGGATTATGGCTACACCTTC. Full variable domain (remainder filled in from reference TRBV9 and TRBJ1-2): DSGVTQTPKHLITATGQRVTLRCSPRSGDLSVYWYQQSLDQGLQFLIQYYNGEERAKGNILERFSAQQFPDLHSELNLSSLELGDSALYFCASSLGTGKKDYGYTFGSGTRLTVV.

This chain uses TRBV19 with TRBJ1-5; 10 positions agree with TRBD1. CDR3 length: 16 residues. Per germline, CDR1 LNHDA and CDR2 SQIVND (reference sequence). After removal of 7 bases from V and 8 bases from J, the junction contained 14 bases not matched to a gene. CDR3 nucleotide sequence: TGTGCCAGTAACAGGTGGGACAGGGGCGTTCAGAAGCCCCAGCATTTT. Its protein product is CASNRWDRGVQKPQHF.

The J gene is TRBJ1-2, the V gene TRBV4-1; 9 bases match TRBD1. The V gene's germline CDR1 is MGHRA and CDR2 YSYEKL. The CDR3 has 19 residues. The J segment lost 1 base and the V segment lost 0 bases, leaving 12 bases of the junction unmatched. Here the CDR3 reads CASSQDFTPGTGINYGYTF. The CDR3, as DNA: TGCGCCAGCAGCCAAGATTTTACACCTGGGACAGGGATTAACTATGGCTACACCTTC.